The T cell receptor beta chain under discussion was sequenced for a study of T cell responses to AZD1222 COVID-19 vaccine. Study results and caveats: Baseline seropositivity characterized only 5 to 7 AZD1222 recipients. Possibly, clonal diversity was underestimated; donors were largely white British and included more females.

On this clone itself: Antigen unknown.

The CDR3 has 14 residues. Germline CDR1 and CDR2: LNHDA and SQIVND (reference sequence). Trimming took 6 bases from V and 2 from J; bases not matched to a gene: 6. Produced via immunoSEQ multiplex PCR; TCRdb's table is partial and in-frame only. The sample gives roughly 130,000 clones, about 94% of which show up once; approximately 7% is in the top ten. This TCR came from an adult in good health. Sample: peripheral blood, taken on day 0 of AZD1222 vaccination. This chain uses TRBV19 with TRBJ2-7; TRBD2 aligns across 8 bases. The CDR3 DNA is TGTGCCAGTAGACCAACTAGCGGAGCCTACGAGCAGTACTTC. The encoded protein is CASRPTSGAYEQYF.